This T cell receptor (beta chain) stems from a study of blood T cell repertoires in COVID-19. Study background: Samples taken during acute and convalescent COVID-19 were collected in the United States, Italy and Spain.

In the authors' methods: Quantification of nucleated cells was approximated via reference gene primer amplification. Clones were sequenced by immunoSEQ multiplex PCR, and TCRdb holds only the in-frame ones, with some missing. V, J and clone size derive from that table, while D and trimming were established from the DNA sequence. The table has 30,000 to 40,000 clones, more than 80% seen once; the top ten hold 44%. The TCR sequence derives from a man aged 55 to 70 with active or convalescent COVID-19. The sample comprised peripheral blood.

Here the CDR3 reads CASLRAGGTDTQYF. The CDR3 DNA reads as TGTGCCAGCCTCCGGGCGGGGGGGACAGATACGCAGTATTTT. The chain combines TRBV5-6 with TRBJ2-3; 9 positions match TRBD2. Trimming removed 7 bases from V and 3 bases from J; junction bases left unmatched: 6. Germline lookup yields CDR1 SGHDT and CDR2 YYEEEE. This CDR3 is built from 14 residues.